This entry lists 21 T cell receptor beta chains sequenced from one sample in a study of blood T cell repertoires in COVID-19 (dated by TCRdb to 2019 to 2021). Library preparation used the immunoSEQ multiplex PCR assay. The source is immuneACCESS, and TCRdb retained only in-frame sequences with V and J called. Part of the clones is not carried over; for the studies checked, unresolved V genes explain less than half of this, and the remainder is unexplained. Recorded for this sample are roughly 450,000 clones; 90% of them occurred a single time. More than 0.55% of the sample belongs to the ten largest clones. Material: PBMCs or T cells enriched from blood (not recorded which). These receptor sequences come from a man in his late teens or twenties who had recovered from COVID-19.

This clone was seen once. At one end the junction does not follow the germline gene, possibly because of a read error. The rearrangement joins TRBV7-6 to TRBJ2-3; 12 bases are a match to TRBD2. The germline V gene encodes CDR1 SGHVS and CDR2 FNYEAQ. The CDR3 sequence is 16 residues long. As DNA, the CDR3 is TGTGCCAGCAGTTTAGGACTAGCGGGAAACACAGATACGCAGTATTTT. The encoded protein is CASSLGLAGNTDTQYF.

The chain employs TRBV15 and TRBJ1-5, with 7 nucleotides matching TRBD1. CDR1 LNHNV and CDR2 YYDKDF come from the germline V gene (reference sequence). This CDR3 comprises 15 residues. Trimming cost V 0 bases and J 8 bases; bases outside gene matches: 7. CDR3 DNA: TGTGCCACCAGCAGAGACTCGAGGGGGCAGGAGCCCCAGCATTTT. Translating it yields CATSRDSRGQEPQHF. The complete variable domain, with remaining parts taken from reference TRBV15 and TRBJ1-5, reads DAMVIQNPRYQVTQFGKPVTLSCSQTLNHNVMYWYQQKSSQAPKLLFHYYDKDFNNEADTPDNFQSRRPNTSFCFLDIRSPGLGDTAMYLCATSRDSRGQEPQHFGDGTRLSIL.

This chain uses TRBV6-2 or TRBV6-3 with TRBJ1-3; D perhaps matches TRBD1 (5 bases). Trimming left V 5 bases short and J 0 bases short, with 8 bases between. The CDR3 length is 14 residues. Germline CDR1 MNHEY, CDR2 SVGEGT. The CDR3 loop reads CASSTTVSGNTIYF. CDR3 nucleotide sequence: TGTGCCAGCAGTACGACAGTCTCTGGAAACACCATATATTTT.

V usage is TRBV5-1 and J usage is TRBJ2-5, with a weak D call TRBD2 (5 bases). This CDR3 has 13 residues. From germline, CDR1 is SGHRS and CDR2 YFSETQ. V lost 5 bases to trimming and J lost 5 bases, with 13 bases between them. The CDR3 DNA reads as TGCGCCAGCAGTCGGAGGTTTCAGGAGACCCAGTACTTC. It yields the protein CASSRRFQETQYF.

This chain links TRBV7-8 with TRBJ2-3; 8 nucleotides line up with TRBD2. This CDR3 is built from 15 residues. Germline V lookup: CDR1 SGHVS, CDR2 FQNEAQ. V trimming: 5 bases; J trimming: 7 bases; junction bases outside the gene matches: 11. CDR3: CASSPLESGGHTQYF. The CDR3 bases are TGTGCCAGCAGCCCACTCGAGTCGGGAGGGCATACGCAGTATTTT.

The chain employs TRBV19 and TRBJ2-1, with 14 bases that match TRBD2. J gave up 9 bases and V 4 bases, and 2 bases lay outside the gene matches. The CDR3 has 14 amino acids. CDR1 is LNHDA, CDR2 SQIVND, per germline (reference sequence). CDR3 nucleotide sequence: TGTGCCAGTAGTACGGGACTAGCGGGAGCTGAGCAGTTCTTC. Its translation is CASSTGLAGAEQFF.

This rearrangement joins TRBV28 to TRBJ2-7; unclear D gene. Germline V CDR1 and CDR2: MDHEN, SYDVKM. Between the trimmed V and J ends, which lost 5 bases and 2 bases, there was a span of 10 bases. The CDR3 has 13 residues. CDR3 loop: CASSIPGTYEQYF. In DNA, the CDR3 is TGTGCCAGCAGTATACCAGGCACCTACGAGCAGTACTTC.

This rearrangement joins TRBV7-2 to TRBJ1-2; the D gene is possibly TRBD1 (5 bases). This CDR3 comprises 15 residues. V shed 7 bases and J shed 8 bases, with 23 bases lying between them. Germline V lookup: CDR1 SGHTA, CDR2 FQGNSA. The CDR3 sequence is CASTEPGLLSAGYTF. In nucleotides, the CDR3 is TGTGCCAGCACCGAACCGGGACTGCTCTCCGCGGGCTACACCTTC.

This chain connects TRBV2 to TRBJ1-2; 11 bases are shared with TRBD1. The junction had 10 bases not matched to a gene; V was cut back by 4 bases and J by 9 bases. CDR3 size: 15 residues. Germline lookup yields CDR1 SNHLY and CDR2 FYNNEI. The CDR3 bases are TGTGCCAGCAGTGCATCCGTAGGACAGGGGGCAAGCTACACCTTC. It codes for CASSASVGQGASYTF.

This clone was recorded once. This chain links TRBV27 with TRBJ1-4; no reliable D call. This CDR3 contains 14 residues. Trimming stripped 3 bases from V and 6 bases from J, with 11 bases between. CDR1 is MNHEY and CDR2 is SMNVEV in the germline V gene (reference sequence). CDR3 bases: TGTGCCAGCAGTTTCGGGAGGAAGGATGAAAAACTGTTTTTT. This sequence encodes CASSFGRKDEKLFF.

This chain connects TRBV6-1 to TRBJ1-2; tentatively, D is TRBD1 (5 bases). Trimming cost V 1 base and J 8 bases, with 14 bases left between them. The germline gives CDR1 MNHNS, CDR2 SASEGT. This CDR3 is 14 amino acids long. The CDR3 loop reads CASSEGGRVKGYTF. CDR3 DNA: TGTGCCAGCAGTGAAGGGGGCAGGGTTAAGGGCTACACCTTC.

This clone has just one count. V usage is TRBV7-6 and J usage is TRBJ2-3; 9 bases are a match to TRBD2. Trimming removed 1 base from V and 0 bases from J; junction bases left unmatched: 11. The CDR3 runs 19 residues. Germline V gives CDR1 SGHVS, CDR2 FNYEAQ. DNA for the CDR3: TGTGCCAGCAGCTTAGGAACCTTTAGCGGGAGCGCTAGCACAGATACGCAGTATTTT. It codes for CASSLGTFSGSASTDTQYF.

The rearrangement uses TRBV7-9 and TRBJ2-1, with 11 bases lining up with TRBD2. This CDR3 has 15 amino acids. CDR1 is SEHNR and CDR2 is FQNEAQ in the germline V gene (reference sequence). V lost 3 bases, J lost 8 bases, and 6 bases stayed unmatched. The CDR3 protein is CASSFSGRARDEQFF. The CDR3 coding sequence is TGTGCCAGCAGCTTTAGCGGGAGGGCTCGAGATGAGCAGTTCTTC.

This clone showed up just a few times. This chain uses TRBV12-5 with TRBJ2-7; perhaps TRBD1 as D (6 bases). This CDR3 has 14 residues. The germline V gene has CDR1 LGHNT and CDR2 FRNRAP. Trimming pared 7 bases from V and 1 base from J, leaving 14 bases between. The CDR3 spells CASAPTGLSYEQYF. The CDR3 nucleotides are TGTGCTAGTGCCCCGACAGGACTTTCCTACGAGCAGTACTTC.

Turning to this clone: The sample holds other DNA sequences that translate to the same CDR3. V is TRBV4-1 and J is TRBJ1-3; a possible D gene is TRBD1 (5 bases). Between the trimmed V and J ends, which lost 0 bases and 4 bases, there was a span of 10 bases. This CDR3 contains 15 residues. The V gene's germline CDR1 is MGHRA and CDR2 YSYEKL. The DNA of the CDR3 is TGCGCCAGCAGCCAAGATTCAGGGTACGGAAACACCATATATTTT. It codes for CASSQDSGYGNTIYF.

The chain uses TRBV7-3 and TRBJ1-2; the D is unclear. The CDR3 runs 14 residues. From germline, CDR1 is SGHTA and CDR2 FQGTGA. V lost 4 bases, J lost 4 bases, and 13 bases lay in between. The CDR3 DNA follows: TGTGCCAGCAGCTCTAGTTCTGGATCCTATGGCTACACCTTC. This codes for CASSSSSGSYGYTF. The complete variable domain, with remaining parts taken from reference TRBV7-3 and TRBJ1-2, reads GAGVSQTPSNKVTEKGKYVELRCDPISGHTALYWYRQSLGQGPEFLIYFQGTGAADDSGLPNDRFFAVRPEGSVSTLKIQRTERGDSAVYLCASSSSSGSYGYTFGSGTRLTVV.

The rearrangement links TRBV6-5 to TRBJ2-1; D unclear. Trimming removed 7 bases at V and 3 bases at J, with 10 bases between. This CDR3 contains 13 residues. The V gene's germline CDR1 is MNHEY and CDR2 SVGAGI. CDR3 sequence (DNA): TGTGCCAGCATGAAAGCGAGCTACAATGAGCAGTTCTTC. It encodes CASMKASYNEQFF.

This clone was detected once. This sequence joins TRBV19 and TRBJ1-2; 8 bases agree with TRBD1. Germline loops: CDR1 LNHDA, CDR2 SQIVND (reference sequence). V was clipped by 4 bases and J by 4 bases; unmatched bases: 5. The CDR3 loop spans 14 amino acids. For the CDR3, the DNA is TGTGCCAGTAGTAGGGCAGGGGGCGTCTATGGCTACACCTTC. It translates to CASSRAGGVYGYTF.

The CDR3, as DNA: TGTGCCAGCAGCTTCGGGGGTCGGGAGACCCAGTACTTC. As protein: CASSFGGRETQYF. V gene TRBV5-4 combines with J gene TRBJ2-5; D is perhaps TRBD2 (6 bases). Germline CDR1 SGHNT, CDR2 YYREEE (reference sequence). V was pared by 2 bases and J by 5 bases, with 10 bases between. The CDR3 totals 13 residues.

V is TRBV7-9 and J is TRBJ1-6, with 12 positions matching TRBD1. The CDR3 has 18 amino acids. V shed 4 bases, J shed 5 bases, and the junction held 9 bases outside the gene matches. CDR1 SEHNR and CDR2 FQNEAQ come from the germline V gene (reference sequence). The CDR3 is CASSWPGQGAPDNSPLHF. For the CDR3, the DNA is TGTGCCAGCAGCTGGCCGGGACAGGGGGCGCCTGATAATTCACCCCTCCACTTT. Based on the CDR3 plus reference TRBV7-9 and TRBJ1-6, the full variable domain is DTGVSQNPRHKITKRGQNVTFRCDPISEHNRLYWYRQTLGQGPEFLTYFQNEAQLEKSRLLSDRFSAERPKGSFSTLEIQRTEQGDSAMYLCASSWPGQGAPDNSPLHFGNGTRLTVT.

The V gene is TRBV11-3, the J gene TRBJ2-1; D is possibly TRBD2 (6 bases). Germline loops: CDR1 SGHNT, CDR2 YENEEA. The CDR3 runs 13 residues. V was shortened by 1 base and J by 6 bases, with 7 bases between the two germline ends. As DNA, the CDR3 is TGTGCCAGCAGCTTAGCGGAGGGCAATGAGCAGTTCTTC. This translates into CASSLAEGNEQFF. The whole variable domain, remainder taken from reference TRBV11-3 and TRBJ2-1, is EAGVVQSPRYKIIEKKQPVAFWCNPISGHNTLYWYLQNLGQGPELLIRYENEEAVDDSQLPKDRFSAERLKGVDSTLKIQPAELGDSAVYLCASSLAEGNEQFFGPGTRLTVL.